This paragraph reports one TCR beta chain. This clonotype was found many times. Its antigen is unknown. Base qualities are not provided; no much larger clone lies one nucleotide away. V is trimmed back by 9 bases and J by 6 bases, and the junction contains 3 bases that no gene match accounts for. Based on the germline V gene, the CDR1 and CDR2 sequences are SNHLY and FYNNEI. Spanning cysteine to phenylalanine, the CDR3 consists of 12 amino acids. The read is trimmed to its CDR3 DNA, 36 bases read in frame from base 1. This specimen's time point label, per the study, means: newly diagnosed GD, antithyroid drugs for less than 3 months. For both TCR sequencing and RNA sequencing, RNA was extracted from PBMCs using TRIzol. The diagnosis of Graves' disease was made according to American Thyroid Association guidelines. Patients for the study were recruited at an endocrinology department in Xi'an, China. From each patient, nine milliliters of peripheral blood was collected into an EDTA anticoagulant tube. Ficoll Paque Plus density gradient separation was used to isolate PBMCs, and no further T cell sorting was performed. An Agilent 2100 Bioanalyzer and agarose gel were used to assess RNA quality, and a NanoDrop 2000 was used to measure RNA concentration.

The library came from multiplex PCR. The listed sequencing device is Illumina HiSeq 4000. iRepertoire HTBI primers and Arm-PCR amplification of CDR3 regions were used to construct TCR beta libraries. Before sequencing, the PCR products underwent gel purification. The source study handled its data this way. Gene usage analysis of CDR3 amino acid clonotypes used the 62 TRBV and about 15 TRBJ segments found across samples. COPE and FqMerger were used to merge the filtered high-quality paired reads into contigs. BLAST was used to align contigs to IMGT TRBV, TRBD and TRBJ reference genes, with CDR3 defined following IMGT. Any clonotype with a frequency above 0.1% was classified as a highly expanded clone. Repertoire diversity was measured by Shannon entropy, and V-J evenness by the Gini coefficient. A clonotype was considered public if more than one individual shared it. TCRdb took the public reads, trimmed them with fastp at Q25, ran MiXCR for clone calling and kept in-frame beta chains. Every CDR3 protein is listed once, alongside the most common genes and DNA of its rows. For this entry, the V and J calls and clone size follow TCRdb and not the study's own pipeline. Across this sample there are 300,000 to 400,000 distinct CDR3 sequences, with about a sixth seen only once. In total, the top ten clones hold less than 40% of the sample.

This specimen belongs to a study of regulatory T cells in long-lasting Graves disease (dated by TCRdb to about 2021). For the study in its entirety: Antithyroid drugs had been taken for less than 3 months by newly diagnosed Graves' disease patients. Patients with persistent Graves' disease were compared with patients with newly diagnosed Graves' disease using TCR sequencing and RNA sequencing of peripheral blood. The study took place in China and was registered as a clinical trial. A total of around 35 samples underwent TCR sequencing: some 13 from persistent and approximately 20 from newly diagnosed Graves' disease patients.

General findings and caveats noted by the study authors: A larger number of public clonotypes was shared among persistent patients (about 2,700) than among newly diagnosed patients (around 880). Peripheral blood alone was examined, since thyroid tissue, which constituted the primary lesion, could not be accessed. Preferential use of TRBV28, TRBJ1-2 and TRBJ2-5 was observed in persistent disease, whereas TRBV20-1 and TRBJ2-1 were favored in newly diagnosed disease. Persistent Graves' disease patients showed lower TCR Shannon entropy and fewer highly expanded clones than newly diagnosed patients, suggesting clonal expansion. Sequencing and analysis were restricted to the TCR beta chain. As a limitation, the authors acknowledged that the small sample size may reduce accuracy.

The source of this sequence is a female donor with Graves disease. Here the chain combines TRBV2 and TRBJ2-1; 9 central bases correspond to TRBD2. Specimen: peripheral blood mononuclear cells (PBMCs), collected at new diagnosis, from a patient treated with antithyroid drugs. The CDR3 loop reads CASTSGRNEQFF. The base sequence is TGTGCCAGTACTAGCGGGCGCAATGAGCAGTTCTTC. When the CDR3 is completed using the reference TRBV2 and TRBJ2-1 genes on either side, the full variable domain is EPEVTQTPSHQVTQMGQEVILRCVPISNHLYFYWYRQILGQKVEFLVSFYNNEISEKSEIFDDQFSVERPDGSNFTLKIRSTKLEDSAMYFCASTSGRNEQFFGPGTRLTVL.